These 14 T cell receptor beta chains were sequenced from one sample in a study of T cell changes during pregnancy in multiple sclerosis. Sequencing was performed with immunoSEQ multiplex PCR; in TCRdb, only in-frame clones are kept and a portion is missing. The sample lists tens of thousands of clones; about 87% were seen once. This sample comprised CD8+ T cells from peripheral blood mononuclear cells, obtained before pregnancy. The receptors shown here come from a female donor with multiple sclerosis, enrolled in a pregnancy study.

The chain couples TRBV6-4 to TRBJ2-1, with TRBD2 matching 8 bases. Germline lookup yields CDR1 MRHNA and CDR2 SNTAGT. Germline trimming cut 3 bases from V and 4 bases from J; bases unmatched to any gene: 5. This CDR3 contains 15 residues. The CDR3 sequence: CASSEVSGTYNEQFF. In nucleotides, the CDR3 is TGTGCCAGCAGTGAGGTTAGCGGGACATACAATGAGCAGTTCTTC.

The chain employs TRBV19 and TRBJ1-1; TRBD1 might be the D (5 bases). The CDR3 totals 15 residues. Germline CDR1 LNHDA, CDR2 SQIVND (reference sequence). Trimming took off 4 bases at V and 1 base at J, with 13 bases between the two ends. CDR3 coding DNA: TGTGCCAGTAGTAGCCGCCTCGACAGGAACACTGAAGCTTTCTTT. Its protein product is CASSSRLDRNTEAFF.

CDR3 sequence reads: CASSPPGRELGNEQFF. Here the CDR3 DNA reads TGCGCCAGCAGCCCCCCGGGGCGGGAGCTGGGAAATGAGCAGTTCTTC. This chain links TRBV5-1 with TRBJ2-1; TRBD2 matches 7 bases. Germline CDR1 reads SGHRS; CDR2 reads YFSETQ. The CDR3 length is 16 residues. V gave up 4 bases and J gave up 7 bases; unmatched junction bases: 14.

The sample holds one count of this clone. V gene TRBV4-3 combines with J gene TRBJ2-7; no clear D gene. Trimming took 2 bases from V and 5 from J, leaving 10 bases between them. Germline V CDR1 and CDR2: LGHNA, YSLEER. This CDR3 has 13 amino acids. For the CDR3, the DNA is TGCGCCAGCAGCCAAAGCCCGAAGAACGAGCAGTACTTC. It translates to CASSQSPKNEQYF.

Only one count was recorded for this clone. Here the CDR3 DNA reads TGTGCCACCAGCATGAGCGGGGGGGCCGATGAGCAGTTCTTC. Translating it yields CATSMSGGADEQFF. The V gene is TRBV15, the J gene TRBJ2-1, with 10 nucleotides matching TRBD2. CDR3 size: 14 residues. Germline V gene lookup returns CDR1 LNHNV and CDR2 YYDKDF (reference sequence). J was trimmed by 8 bases and V by 4 bases; bases with no gene match: 5.

The rearrangement joins TRBV5-1 to TRBJ1-1; D is perhaps TRBD1 (5 bases). V dropped 0 bases and J dropped 2 bases, with 8 bases sitting between them. The V gene's germline CDR1 is SGHRS and CDR2 YFSETQ. This CDR3 contains 14 residues. As DNA, the CDR3 is TGCGCCAGCAGCTTGGAAGGGGTTAACACTGAAGCTTTCTTT. This translates into CASSLEGVNTEAFF. Looking up the rest from reference TRBV5-1 and TRBJ1-1 gives the full variable domain: KAGVTQTPRYLIKTRGQQVTLSCSPISGHRSVSWYQQTPGQGLQFLFEYFSETQRNKGNFPGRFSGRQFSNSRSEMNVSTLELGDSALYLCASSLEGVNTEAFFGQGTRLTVV.

The rearrangement joins TRBV4-1 to TRBJ2-5; D is possibly TRBD2 (5 bases). There are 15 residues in the CDR3. Trimming took off 0 bases at V and 2 bases at J, with 10 bases between the two ends. Germline V gene lookup returns CDR1 MGHRA and CDR2 YSYEKL. CDR3: CASSQDREPQETQYF. The CDR3, as DNA: TGCGCCAGCAGCCAAGACCGGGAACCACAAGAGACCCAGTACTTC.

V gene TRBV5-6 combines with J gene TRBJ2-4; weak D call: TRBD2 (5 bases). CDR1 SGHDT and CDR2 YYEEEE come from the germline V gene. This CDR3 contains 13 residues. Trimming shortened V by 1 base and J by 5 bases, and 7 bases separated the two germline ends. CDR3 residues: CASSLYGENIQYF. The DNA of the CDR3 is TGTGCCAGCAGCTTGTACGGGGAAAACATTCAGTACTTC.

This chain links TRBV28 with TRBJ2-7, with D possibly being TRBD2 (6 bases). The CDR3 totals 17 residues. Germline V lookup: CDR1 MDHEN, CDR2 SYDVKM. V lost 8 bases and J 2 bases, leaving 25 bases between the germline ends. This chain's CDR3 is CASRPPQLAPQTYEQYF. The CDR3 coding sequence is TGTGCCAGCCGCCCCCCACAACTAGCTCCCCAAACCTACGAGCAGTACTTC.

The chain couples TRBV11-2 to TRBJ1-4; D unresolved. Trimming pared 6 bases from V and 11 bases from J, leaving 16 bases between. The CDR3 is made up of 13 amino acids. Per the germline V gene, CDR1 is SGHAT and CDR2 is FQNNGV. The chain's CDR3 is CASRPIASGKLFF. CDR3 DNA sequence: TGTGCCAGCAGACCAATCGCGTCGGGGAAACTGTTTTTT.

The V gene is TRBV5-4, the J gene TRBJ2-2, with a possible D match to TRBD2 (6 bases). This CDR3 is built from 14 residues. The V gene lost 4 bases and the J gene lost 4 bases, with 11 bases spanning the gap. Germline CDR1 is SGHNT and CDR2 is YYREEE (reference sequence). CDR3 sequence (DNA): TGTGCCAGCAGCCAAGGGCGGGGCACCGGGGAGCTGTTTTTT. Translation gives CASSQGRGTGELFF.

This rearrangement joins TRBV7-3 to TRBJ2-1; 9 bases map to TRBD2. V was pared by 0 bases and J by 9 bases, with 6 bases of the junction left unmatched. This CDR3 comprises 15 residues. CDR1 and CDR2 from the germline V gene are SGHTA and FQGTGA. This CDR3 is CASSLTAGGPSEQFF. CDR3 DNA sequence: TGTGCCAGCAGCTTAACTGCGGGGGGGCCTAGTGAGCAGTTCTTC. Full variable domain (rest looked up from reference TRBV7-3 and TRBJ2-1): GAGVSQTPSNKVTEKGKYVELRCDPISGHTALYWYRQSLGQGPEFLIYFQGTGAADDSGLPNDRFFAVRPEGSVSTLKIQRTERGDSAVYLCASSLTAGGPSEQFFGPGTRLTVL.

This clone was seen only once. This chain links TRBV7-2 with TRBJ2-7; 8 nucleotides align to TRBD2. This CDR3 has 15 amino acids. Losses at the gene ends were 4 bases for V and 0 bases for J; bases not matched to a gene: 5. Germline assignment: CDR1 SGHTA and CDR2 FQGNSA. CDR3 sequence (DNA): TGTGCCAGCAGCTCCTTTAGCGGGGCCTCCTACGAGCAGTACTTC. It yields the protein CASSSFSGASYEQYF.

This chain links TRBV2 with TRBJ2-7, with TRBD1 as a possible D gene (6 bases). The V end lost 3 bases, the J end lost 7 bases, and 25 bases lay between the germline ends. Germline V gives CDR1 SNHLY, CDR2 FYNNEI. The CDR3 runs to 17 residues. The CDR3 loop reads CASSDPSGQPYGEEQYF. The CDR3 bases are TGTGCCAGCAGTGACCCCTCGGGACAACCCTATGGGGAGGAGCAGTACTTC.